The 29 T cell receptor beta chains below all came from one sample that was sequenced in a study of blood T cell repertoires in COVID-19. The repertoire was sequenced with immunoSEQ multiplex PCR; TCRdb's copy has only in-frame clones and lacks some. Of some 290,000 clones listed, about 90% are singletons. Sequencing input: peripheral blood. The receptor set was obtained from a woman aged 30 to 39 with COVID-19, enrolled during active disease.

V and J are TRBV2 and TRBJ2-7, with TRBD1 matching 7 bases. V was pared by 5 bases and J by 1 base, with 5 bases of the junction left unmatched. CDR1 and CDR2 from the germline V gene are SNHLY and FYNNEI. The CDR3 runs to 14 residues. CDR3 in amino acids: CASSRSGQSYEQYF. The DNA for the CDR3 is TGTGCCAGCAGTAGATCGGGACAGTCCTACGAGCAGTACTTC. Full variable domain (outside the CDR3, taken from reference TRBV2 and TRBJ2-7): EPEVTQTPSHQVTQMGQEVILRCVPISNHLYFYWYRQILGQKVEFLVSFYNNEISEKSEIFDDQFSVERPDGSNFTLKIRSTKLEDSAMYFCASSRSGQSYEQYFGPGTRLTVT.

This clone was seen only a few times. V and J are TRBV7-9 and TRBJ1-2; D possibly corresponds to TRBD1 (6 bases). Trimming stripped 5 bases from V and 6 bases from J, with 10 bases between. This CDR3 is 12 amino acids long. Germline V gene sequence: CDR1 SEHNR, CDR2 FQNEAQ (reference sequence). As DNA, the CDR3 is TGTGCCAGCAGCCAACAGGGTGATGGCTACACCTTC. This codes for CASSQQGDGYTF.

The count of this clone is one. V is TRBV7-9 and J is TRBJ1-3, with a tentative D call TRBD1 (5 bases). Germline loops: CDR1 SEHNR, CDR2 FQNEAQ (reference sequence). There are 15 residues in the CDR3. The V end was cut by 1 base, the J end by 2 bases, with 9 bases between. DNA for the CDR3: TGTGCCAGCAGCTTAGGCAGGGTTACTGGAAACACCATATATTTT. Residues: CASSLGRVTGNTIYF. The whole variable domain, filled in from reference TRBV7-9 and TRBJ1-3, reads DTGVSQNPRHKITKRGQNVTFRCDPISEHNRLYWYRQTLGQGPEFLTYFQNEAQLEKSRLLSDRFSAERPKGSFSTLEIQRTEQGDSAMYLCASSLGRVTGNTIYFGEGSWLTVV.

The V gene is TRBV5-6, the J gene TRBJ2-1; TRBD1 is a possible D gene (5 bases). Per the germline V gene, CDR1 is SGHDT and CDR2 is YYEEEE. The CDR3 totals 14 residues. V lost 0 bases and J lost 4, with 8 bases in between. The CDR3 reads CASSLDRLYNEQFF. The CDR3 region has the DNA TGTGCCAGCAGCTTGGACAGGTTGTACAATGAGCAGTTCTTC.

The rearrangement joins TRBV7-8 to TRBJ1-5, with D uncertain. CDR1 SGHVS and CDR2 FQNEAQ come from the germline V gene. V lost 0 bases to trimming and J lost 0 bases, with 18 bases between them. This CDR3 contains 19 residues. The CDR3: CASSLAFAGEPFSNQPQHF. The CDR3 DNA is TGTGCCAGCAGCTTAGCGTTTGCAGGTGAACCATTTAGCAATCAGCCCCAGCATTTT.

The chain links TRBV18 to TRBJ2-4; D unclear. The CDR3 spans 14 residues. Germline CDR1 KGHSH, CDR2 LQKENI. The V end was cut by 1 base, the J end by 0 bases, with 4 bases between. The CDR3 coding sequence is TGTGCCAGCTCACCACAGAGAGCCAAAAACATTCAGTACTTC. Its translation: CASSPQRAKNIQYF.

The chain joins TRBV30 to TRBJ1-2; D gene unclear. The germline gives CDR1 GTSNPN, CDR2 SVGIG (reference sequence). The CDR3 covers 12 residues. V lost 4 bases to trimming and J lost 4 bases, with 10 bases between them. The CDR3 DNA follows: TGTGCCTGGACGCCGGTTGGCTATGGCTACACCTTC. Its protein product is CAWTPVGYGYTF.

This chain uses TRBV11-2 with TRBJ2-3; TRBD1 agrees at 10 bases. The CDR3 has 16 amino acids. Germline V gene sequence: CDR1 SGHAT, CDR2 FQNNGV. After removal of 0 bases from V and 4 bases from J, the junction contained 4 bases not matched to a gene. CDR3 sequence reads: CASSLETGGGADTQYF. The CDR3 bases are TGTGCCAGCAGCTTAGAGACAGGGGGCGGCGCAGATACGCAGTATTTT.

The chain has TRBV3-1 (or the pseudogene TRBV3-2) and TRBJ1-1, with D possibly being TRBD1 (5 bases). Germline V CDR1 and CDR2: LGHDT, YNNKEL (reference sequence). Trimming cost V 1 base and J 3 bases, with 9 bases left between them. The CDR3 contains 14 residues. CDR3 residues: CASSQAGGDTEAFF. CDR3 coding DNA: TGTGCCAGCAGCCAAGCTGGGGGGGACACTGAAGCTTTCTTT.

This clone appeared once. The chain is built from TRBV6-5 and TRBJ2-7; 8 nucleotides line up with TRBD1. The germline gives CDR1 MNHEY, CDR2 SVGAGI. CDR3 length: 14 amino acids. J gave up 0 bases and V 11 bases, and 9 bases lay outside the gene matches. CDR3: CAARGQGPSYEQYF. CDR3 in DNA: TGTGCCGCAAGAGGACAGGGTCCCTCCTACGAGCAGTACTTC.

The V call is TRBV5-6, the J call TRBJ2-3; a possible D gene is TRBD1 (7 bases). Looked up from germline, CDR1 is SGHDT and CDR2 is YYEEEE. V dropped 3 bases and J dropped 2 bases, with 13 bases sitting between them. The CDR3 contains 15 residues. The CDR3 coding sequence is TGTGCCAGCAGCTCCGGAGGGACAGACACAGATACGCAGTATTTT. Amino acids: CASSSGGTDTDTQYF.

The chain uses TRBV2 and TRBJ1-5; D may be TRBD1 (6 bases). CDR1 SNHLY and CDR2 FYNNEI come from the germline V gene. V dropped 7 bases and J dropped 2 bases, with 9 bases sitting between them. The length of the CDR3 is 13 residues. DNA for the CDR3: TGTGCCAGCATGGCAGGGGGCAATCAGCCCCAGCATTTT. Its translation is CASMAGGNQPQHF.

For the CDR3, the DNA is TGCAGCGTCCCAACAGGGATCAATGGCTACACCTTC. Its translation is CSVPTGINGYTF. This chain links TRBV29-1 with TRBJ1-2; weak D call: TRBD1 (6 bases). This CDR3 spans 12 amino acids. V was cut by 6 bases and J by 6 bases, with 14 bases left in between. Per the germline V gene, CDR1 is SQVTM and CDR2 is ANQGSEA.

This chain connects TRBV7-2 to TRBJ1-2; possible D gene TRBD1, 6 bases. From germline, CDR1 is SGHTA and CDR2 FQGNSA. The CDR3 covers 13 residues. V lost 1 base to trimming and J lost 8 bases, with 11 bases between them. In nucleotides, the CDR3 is TGTGCCAGCAGCTTAGGCTACAGGGAGGGCTACACCTTC. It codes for CASSLGYREGYTF.

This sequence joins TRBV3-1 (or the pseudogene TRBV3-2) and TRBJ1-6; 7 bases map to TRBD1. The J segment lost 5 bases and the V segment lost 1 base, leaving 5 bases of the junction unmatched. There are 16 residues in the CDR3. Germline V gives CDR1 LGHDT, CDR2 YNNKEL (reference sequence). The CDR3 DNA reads TGTGCCAGCAGCCAAGTCGGGACAGTCAATAATTCACCCCTCCACTTT. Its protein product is CASSQVGTVNNSPLHF.

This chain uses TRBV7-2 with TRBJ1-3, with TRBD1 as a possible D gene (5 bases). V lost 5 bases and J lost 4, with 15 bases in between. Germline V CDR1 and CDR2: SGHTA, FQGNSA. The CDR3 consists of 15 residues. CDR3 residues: CASSPTGTRGNTIYF. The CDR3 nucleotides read TGTGCCAGCAGCCCCACCGGGACTCGGGGAAACACCATATATTTT.

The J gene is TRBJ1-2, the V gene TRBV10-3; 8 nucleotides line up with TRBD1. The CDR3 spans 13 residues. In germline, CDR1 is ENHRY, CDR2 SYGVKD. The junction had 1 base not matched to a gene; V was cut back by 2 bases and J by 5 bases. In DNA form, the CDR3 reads TGTGCCATCAGTGAGGGACAGGGATATGGCTACACCTTC. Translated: CAISEGQGYGYTF.

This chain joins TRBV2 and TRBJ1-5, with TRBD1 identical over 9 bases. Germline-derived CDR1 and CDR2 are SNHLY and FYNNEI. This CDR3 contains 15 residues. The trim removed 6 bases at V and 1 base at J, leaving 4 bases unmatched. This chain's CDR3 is CASSRQGVSNQPQHF. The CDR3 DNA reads TGTGCCAGCAGCAGACAGGGGGTGAGCAATCAGCCCCAGCATTTT.

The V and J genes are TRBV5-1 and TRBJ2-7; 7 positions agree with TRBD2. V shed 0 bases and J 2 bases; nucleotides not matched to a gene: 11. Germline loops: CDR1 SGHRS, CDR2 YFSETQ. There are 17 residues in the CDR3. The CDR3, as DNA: TGCGCCAGCAGCTTGGGGCTTGGGGCGGGGGTTCCCTACGAGCAGTACTTC. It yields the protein CASSLGLGAGVPYEQYF.

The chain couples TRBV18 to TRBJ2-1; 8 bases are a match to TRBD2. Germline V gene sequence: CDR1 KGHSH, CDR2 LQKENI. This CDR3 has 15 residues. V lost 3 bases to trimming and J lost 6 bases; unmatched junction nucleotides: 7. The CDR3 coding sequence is TGTGCCAGCTCACCTCCGGGACTAGGGCTCAATGAGCAGTTCTTC. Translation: CASSPPGLGLNEQFF. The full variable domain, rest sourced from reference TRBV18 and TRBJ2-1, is NAGVMQNPRHLVRRRGQEARLRCSPMKGHSHVYWYRQLPEEGLKFMVYLQKENIIDESGMPKERFSAEFPKEGPSILRIQQVVRGDSAAYFCASSPPGLGLNEQFFGPGTRLTVL.

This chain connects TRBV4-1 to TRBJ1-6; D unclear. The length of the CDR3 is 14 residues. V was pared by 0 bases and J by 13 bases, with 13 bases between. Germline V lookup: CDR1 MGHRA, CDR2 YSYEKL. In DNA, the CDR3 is TGCGCCAGCAGCCAAGATTATATCCTTGAGCCCCTCCACTTT. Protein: CASSQDYILEPLHF.

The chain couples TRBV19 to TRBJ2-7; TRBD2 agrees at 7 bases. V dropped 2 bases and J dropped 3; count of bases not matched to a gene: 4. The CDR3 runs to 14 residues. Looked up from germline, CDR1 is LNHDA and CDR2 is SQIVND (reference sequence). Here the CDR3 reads CASSISGKNYEQYF. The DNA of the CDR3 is TGTGCCAGTAGTATAAGCGGGAAAAACTACGAGCAGTACTTC.

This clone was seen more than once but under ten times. This CDR3 is CASSRLTGPAFGNEQFF. The CDR3 DNA reads as TGTGCCAGCAGCCGCCTGACAGGGCCTGCCTTCGGGAATGAGCAGTTCTTC. This chain links TRBV7-8 with TRBJ2-1; 7 bases match TRBD1. Trimming took 5 bases from V and 7 from J; bases not matched to a gene: 17. The germline V gene has CDR1 SGHVS and CDR2 FQNEAQ. CDR3 length equals 17 residues.

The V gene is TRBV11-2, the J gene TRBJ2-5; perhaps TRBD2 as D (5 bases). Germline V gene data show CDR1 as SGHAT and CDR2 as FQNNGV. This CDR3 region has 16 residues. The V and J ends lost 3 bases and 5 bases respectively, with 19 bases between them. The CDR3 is CASSFSVPTLRETQYF. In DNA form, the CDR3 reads TGTGCCAGCAGCTTTAGCGTGCCTACCTTGCGGGAGACCCAGTACTTC.

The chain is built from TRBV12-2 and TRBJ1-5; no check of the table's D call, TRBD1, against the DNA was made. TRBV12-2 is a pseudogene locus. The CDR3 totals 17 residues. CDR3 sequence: CASRSPRNTTVNQPQHF. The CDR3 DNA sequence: TGTGCAAGTCGCTCCCCACGCAACACGACAGTTAATCAGCCCCAGCATTTT.

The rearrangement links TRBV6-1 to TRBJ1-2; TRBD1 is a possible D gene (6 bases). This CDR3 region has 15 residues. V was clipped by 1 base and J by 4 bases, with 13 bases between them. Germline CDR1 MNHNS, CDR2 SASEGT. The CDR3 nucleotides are TGTGCCAGCAGTGAAGAGAGGGGGACCGTCTATGGCTACACCTTC. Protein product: CASSEERGTVYGYTF.

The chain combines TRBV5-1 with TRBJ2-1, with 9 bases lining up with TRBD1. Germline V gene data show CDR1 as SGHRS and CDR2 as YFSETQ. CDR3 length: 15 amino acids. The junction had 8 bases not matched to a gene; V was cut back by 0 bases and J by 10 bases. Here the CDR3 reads CASSLDRGLNREQFF. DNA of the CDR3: TGCGCCAGCAGCTTGGACAGGGGGCTGAATCGAGAGCAGTTCTTC.

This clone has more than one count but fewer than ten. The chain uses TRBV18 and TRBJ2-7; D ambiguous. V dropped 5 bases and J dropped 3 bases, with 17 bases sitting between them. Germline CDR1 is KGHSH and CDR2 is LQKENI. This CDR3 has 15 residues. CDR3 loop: CASSSSSLTGYEQYF. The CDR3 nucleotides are TGTGCCAGCTCATCTTCCAGCTTGACTGGCTACGAGCAGTACTTC.

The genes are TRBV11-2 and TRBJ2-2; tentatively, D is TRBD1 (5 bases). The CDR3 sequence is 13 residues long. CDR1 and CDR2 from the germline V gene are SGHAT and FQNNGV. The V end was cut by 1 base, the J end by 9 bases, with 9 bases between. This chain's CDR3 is CASSLGQGRELFF. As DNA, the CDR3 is TGTGCCAGCAGCTTAGGGCAGGGTCGGGAGCTGTTTTTT.